Listed below are T cell receptor beta chains from one sample, sequenced in a study of T-cell memory formation after mild COVID-19. TCRdb passed the 5' RACE reads through MiXCR, listing each CDR3 protein once. The table lists some 130,000 distinct CDR3 sequences, roughly 15% of them singletons. Source material: PBMCs or a T cell subset sorted from them (not recorded which). These receptors were obtained from an adult woman who had mild COVID-19 (a few samples of this study predate the infection). Cell type and time point are not known. Both conserved end residues are trimmed from each CDR3.

v_call,cdr3_aa
TRBV9,ASSPPPSTSPNQPQH
TRBV7-6,ASSLAPGAGGDTQY
TRBV7-9,ASSQGQITDTQY
TRBV7-2,ASSSKGVELF
TRBV29-1,SAASGGEQY
TRBV9,ASSAGLPSTDTQY
TRBV7-9,ASRLGQGAGEQY
TRBV20-1,SASKERDGQQY
TRBV9,ASSVPEQY
TRBV18,ASSPGGRGLVGYT
TRBV6-2/TRBV6-3,ASKSGQGSEAF
TRBV6-2/TRBV6-3,ASSTRLASGYSTDTQY
TRBV30,AWTPMTGGRYEQY
TRBV9,ASSPRLAGGQETQY
TRBV12-3/TRBV12-4,ASSLSRNTDTQY
TRBV12-3/TRBV12-4,ASSLIAGGHEQY
TRBV14,ASSQNYFNEQF
TRBV7-2,ASSFQGVSSHIQY